This T cell receptor beta chain was recorded in a study of shared clonotypes between healthy human individuals. The V gene's germline CDR1 is SEHNR and CDR2 FQNEAQ (reference sequence). The CDR3 covers 14 residues. Trimming pared 3 bases from V and 1 base from J, leaving 8 bases between. Regarding this clone: Its antigen is currently unknown. The sample contains more than one DNA sequence encoding this CDR3.

Using immunoSEQ multiplex PCR, the repertoire was profiled, and TCRdb retains in-frame clones only, with some absent. The sample lists some 2,000,000 clones, approximately 96% occurring once. Overall study results and limits: Relative to clonotypes present in all four donors, those not shared had lower generation probabilities. Estimated richness was generally greater in naive than memory subsets.

This chain joins TRBV7-9 and TRBJ2-3, with a possible D match to TRBD2 (6 bases). The sequencing input was naive CD4+ T cells sorted from blood. Subset of the sample: CD45RA+ positively selected. This TCR derives from a man aged 18-30 years in good health. CDR3 DNA sequence: TGTGCCAGCAGCTTTTCTAGCGGCACAGATACGCAGTATTTT. This sequence encodes CASSFSSGTDTQYF. Looking up the rest from reference TRBV7-9 and TRBJ2-3 gives the full variable domain: DTGVSQNPRHKITKRGQNVTFRCDPISEHNRLYWYRQTLGQGPEFLTYFQNEAQLEKSRLLSDRFSAERPKGSFSTLEIQRTEQGDSAMYLCASSFSSGTDTQYFGPGTRLTVL.